Below are 10 T cell receptor beta chains sequenced from a single sample in a study of molecular identifiers for immune sequencing clone quantification. TCRdb fed the PCR reads into MiXCR, producing one record per CDR3 protein. The data hold some 580,000 distinct CDR3 sequences, with about 25% observed a single time. Sequencing was carried out using naive CD8+ T cells from blood, with Jurkat cell RNA spiked in. Indicated subset: FACS-sorted CD8+CD4-CCR7+CD45RA+ naive T cells. These receptors came from a human donor in good health. Some libraries in this study had Jurkat cell RNA spiked in.

This clonotype was picked up many times. This sequence joins TRBV7-8 and TRBJ2-4; D might be TRBD2 (5 bases). Trimming pared 4 bases from V and 2 bases from J, leaving 15 bases between. The length of the CDR3 is 16 residues. CDR1 and CDR2 (germline): SGHVS, FQNEAQ. For the CDR3, the DNA is TGTGCCAGCAGCTCCCCATTTAGCGCGACCAAAAACATTCAGTACTTC. Translating gives CASSSPFSATKNIQYF.

This clonotype was observed at least ten times. This sequence joins TRBV4-1 and TRBJ1-1; D not certain. CDR3 size: 13 residues. Trimming left V 0 bases short and J 0 bases short, with 2 bases between. Germline CDR1 is MGHRA and CDR2 is YSYEKL. The CDR3 loop is CASSQDMNTEAFF. The CDR3 DNA reads as TGCGCCAGCAGCCAAGACATGAACACTGAAGCTTTCTTT.

This clonotype has just a few counts. This chain uses TRBV13 with TRBJ2-3; weak D call: TRBD1 (5 bases). Germline-derived CDR1 and CDR2 are PRHDT and FYEKMQ (reference sequence). The length of the CDR3 is 16 residues. Trimming took off 5 bases at V and 0 bases at J, with 15 bases between the two ends. The CDR3 DNA follows: TGTGCCAGCAGCCTCGTGACAGAAGATAGCACAGATACGCAGTATTTT. Translating gives CASSLVTEDSTDTQYF.

This clonotype was seen many times. The chain is built from TRBV4-3 and TRBJ2-3; no definite D call. The CDR3 length is 17 residues. The germline V and J ends were trimmed by 0 bases and 0 bases, with 13 bases remaining between them. Germline V lookup: CDR1 LGHNA, CDR2 YSLEER. The CDR3 nucleotides read TGCGCCAGCAGCCAAGAATTCGCTATCGCTAGCACAGATACGCAGTATTTT. It is translated as CASSQEFAIASTDTQYF.

Concerning this clonotype: A clone one base away is much larger, so this may be a read error. CDR3 amino acids: CASSLAGAGTEAIF. CDR3 sequence (DNA): TGTGCCAGCAGCTTAGCAGGCGCGGGCACTGAAGCTATCTTT. The gene calls are TRBV7-2 and TRBJ1-1, with D uncertain. Germline loops: CDR1 SGHTA, CDR2 FQGNSA. This CDR3 has 14 residues.

Ten or more counts support this clonotype. This chain joins TRBV20-1 and TRBJ2-3; 10 bases fit TRBD1. Germline CDR1 reads DFQATT; CDR2 reads SNEGSKA (reference sequence). This CDR3 has 15 residues. J lost 4 bases, V lost 0 bases, and 4 bases had no gene match. The CDR3 reads CSARDGGTGADTQYF. For the CDR3, the DNA is TGCAGTGCTAGAGATGGTGGGACAGGGGCAGATACGCAGTATTTT.

The genes are TRBV15 and TRBJ2-7; the D is unclear. This CDR3 spans 14 amino acids. V was shortened by 0 bases and J by 5 bases, with 11 bases between the two germline ends. Germline loops: CDR1 LNHNV, CDR2 YYDKDF (reference sequence). The CDR3 here is CATSREGLSHEQYF. CDR3 nucleotide sequence: TGTGCCACCAGCAGAGAGGGGTTATCCCACGAGCAGTACTTC.

This clonotype was detected a few times. The V gene is TRBV18, the J gene TRBJ2-5; D perhaps matches TRBD2 (6 bases). This CDR3 has 15 amino acids. The V and J ends lost 6 bases and 2 bases respectively, with 16 bases between them. Germline V gives CDR1 KGHSH, CDR2 LQKENI. CDR3 amino acids: CASSAGDSKQETQYF. The CDR3 DNA reads as TGTGCCAGCTCCGCCGGGGACTCTAAGCAAGAGACCCAGTACTTC.

This clonotype was counted at least ten times. Here the CDR3 DNA reads TGTGCCAGCAGGAAAGGACAGAAGAACACTGAAGCTTTCTTT. Encoded protein: CASRKGQKNTEAFF. The chain has TRBV6-5 and TRBJ1-1; tentative D call: TRBD1 (6 bases). Germline V lookup: CDR1 MNHEY, CDR2 SVGAGI. V was shortened by 6 bases and J by 1 base, with 12 bases between the two germline ends. This CDR3 comprises 14 residues.

This clonotype was detected many times. The rearrangement uses TRBV23-1 and TRBJ2-2, with 8 bases identical to TRBD1. TRBV23-1 is filed as an ORF, its function uncertain. CDR3 size: 17 residues. V shed 0 bases and J 7 bases; nucleotides not matched to a gene: 10. The CDR3 region is CASSQSMAGGLFGELFF. The CDR3 bases are TGCGCCAGCAGTCAATCGATGGCAGGGGGCTTGTTCGGGGAGCTGTTTTTT.